A single sample is the source of the 27 T cell receptor beta chains below, sequenced in a study of T cell repertoires in aging, cancer and after chemotherapy (dated by TCRdb to about 2019). TCR beta rearrangements were amplified from genomic DNA isolated from peripheral blood, not from sorted cells or RNA. The sequencer was an Illumina MiSeq. Rearranged TRB sequences spanning V, D and J segments were amplified in a multiplex touch-down PCR with a mixed TRB-A/B primer pool. Starting from the raw public reads, TCRdb applied fastp trimming at Q25, assembled clones with MiXCR and retained in-frame beta chains. Each entry merges the rows of one CDR3 protein and shows their most common DNA and genes. Counted in this sample were about 8,700 distinct CDR3 sequences; around 32% of them appeared once. The ten largest clones represent approximately 3% of the sample. Sequenced sample: blood. These receptor sequences come from a human donor in good health.

Sample share makes this clonotype medium-sized. The chain combines TRBV29-1 with TRBJ2-3; tentatively, D is TRBD2 (5 bases). The CDR3 spans 14 residues. CDR1 SQVTM and CDR2 ANQGSEA come from the germline V gene. The V gene lost 6 bases and the J gene lost 5 bases, with 18 bases spanning the gap. CDR3 region: CSVTSGITRDTQYF. Written as DNA, the CDR3 is TGCAGCGTCACCTCCGGGATTACACGAGATACGCAGTATTTT.

This clonotype was seen only a few times. This chain links TRBV27 with TRBJ1-2; D may be TRBD1 (6 bases). V lost 3 bases and J lost 5, with 16 bases in between. The V gene's germline CDR1 is MNHEY and CDR2 SMNVEV (reference sequence). The CDR3 spans 15 residues. The CDR3 loop is CASSFGGARRYGYTF. DNA for the CDR3: TGTGCCAGCAGTTTCGGGGGGGCGAGAAGGTATGGCTACACCTTC.

This clonotype was detected only a few times. The chain couples TRBV7-9 to TRBJ2-3, with 10 bases that match TRBD2. The V gene's germline CDR1 is SEHNR and CDR2 FQNEAQ (reference sequence). The V and J ends lost 5 bases and 2 bases, in that order; junction bases with no gene match: 4. The CDR3 is 15 amino acids. The CDR3 DNA sequence: TGTGCCAGCAGCATAGGACTAGCGGACACAGATACGCAGTATTTT. Translated: CASSIGLADTDTQYF.

This clonotype was seen a few times. The rearrangement links TRBV7-2 to TRBJ2-1; 7 bases are a match to TRBD2. The V and J ends lost 4 bases and 4 bases, in that order; junction bases with no gene match: 4. Germline loops: CDR1 SGHTA, CDR2 FQGNSA. This CDR3 contains 14 residues. The DNA for the CDR3 is TGTGCCAGCAGCTCCCTGGGGGGGTACAATGAGCAGTTCTTC. Its translation: CASSSLGGYNEQFF.

This clonotype was counted between two and nine times. The gene calls are TRBV5-1 and TRBJ2-3; D uncertain. This CDR3 spans 15 amino acids. Trimming left V 4 bases short and J 4 bases short, with 16 bases between. The germline gives CDR1 SGHRS, CDR2 YFSETQ. The CDR3 protein is CASSLGGDIADTQYF. DNA for the CDR3: TGCGCCAGCAGCCTTGGTGGCGATATCGCAGATACGCAGTATTTT.

J is TRBJ1-2 and V is TRBV6-1; TRBD1 is a possible D gene (6 bases). Germline CDR1 is MNHNS and CDR2 is SASEGT. The CDR3 contains 12 residues. V shed 8 bases and J shed 8 bases, with 15 bases lying between them. The CDR3 spells CASASRGSGYTF. For the CDR3, the DNA is TGTGCCAGCGCCTCCAGGGGAAGCGGCTACACCTTC.

This clonotype was counted only a few times. This chain joins TRBV27 and TRBJ2-7, with D possibly TRBD1 on 6 matching bases. The V gene's germline CDR1 is MNHEY and CDR2 SMNVEV (reference sequence). This CDR3 contains 14 residues. Trimming pared 2 bases from V and 2 bases from J, leaving 10 bases between. The CDR3: CASSLLNRAYEQYF. CDR3 in DNA: TGTGCCAGCAGTTTACTGAACAGGGCCTACGAGCAGTACTTC.

V is TRBV7-2 and J is TRBJ2-1, with 10 bases that match TRBD2. The germline V gene has CDR1 SGHTA and CDR2 FQGNSA. V trimming: 5 bases; J trimming: 7 bases; junction bases outside the gene matches: 8. There are 15 residues in the CDR3. CDR3 nucleotides: TGTGCCAGCAGCCTGGGACTAGCGACTCGGAATGAGCAGTTCTTC. Amino acid sequence: CASSLGLATRNEQFF.

This CDR3 reads CASSLRDLNTGELFF. CDR3 coding DNA: TGCGCCAGCAGCTTGAGGGACTTGAACACCGGGGAGCTGTTTTTT. The V call is TRBV5-1, the J call TRBJ2-2; TRBD2 might be the D (6 bases). CDR1 SGHRS and CDR2 YFSETQ come from the germline V gene. Trimming shortened V by 1 base and J by 1 base, and 8 bases separated the two germline ends. This CDR3 comprises 15 residues. Full variable domain (remainder filled in from reference TRBV5-1 and TRBJ2-2): KAGVTQTPRYLIKTRGQQVTLSCSPISGHRSVSWYQQTPGQGLQFLFEYFSETQRNKGNFPGRFSGRQFSNSRSEMNVSTLELGDSALYLCASSLRDLNTGELFFGEGSRLTVL.

The CDR3 DNA sequence: TGTGCCAGCAGCCAAGAAGCGAGCTCCTACAATGAGCAGTTCTTC. Its protein product is CASSQEASSYNEQFF. The chain uses TRBV4-2 and TRBJ2-1; the D is unclear. The CDR3 is 15 amino acids. V gave up 0 bases and J gave up 0 bases, with 6 bases separating them. From germline, CDR1 is LGHNA and CDR2 YNFKEQ.

This clonotype was detected a few times. J is TRBJ1-6 and V is TRBV12-3 or TRBV12-4; D is perhaps TRBD1 (5 bases). The germline V and J ends were trimmed by 4 bases and 9 bases, with 19 bases remaining between them. This CDR3 has 16 residues. The CDR3 bases are TGTGCCAGCAGTTCCGGGACGGGGCGTATAGCTTCACCCCTCCACTTT. Protein sequence: CASSSGTGRIASPLHF.

The genes are TRBV20-1 and TRBJ2-5; D call uncertain. V was clipped by 2 bases and J by 6 bases, with 13 bases between them. The length of the CDR3 is 13 residues. The V gene's germline CDR1 is DFQATT and CDR2 SNEGSKA (reference sequence). The CDR3 region has the DNA TGCAGTGCTAGACCACCGGATAGTCAGACCCAGTACTTC. Its protein product is CSARPPDSQTQYF.

This rearrangement joins TRBV20-1 to TRBJ2-3; 7 bases are shared with TRBD2. V lost 1 base to trimming and J lost 4 bases; unmatched junction nucleotides: 11. The CDR3 length is 16 residues. Germline-derived CDR1 and CDR2 are DFQATT and SNEGSKA (reference sequence). The CDR3 coding sequence is TGCAGTGCTAGAGCCCCCACCGCGGGAGATGCAGATACGCAGTATTTT. It translates to CSARAPTAGDADTQYF.

This clonotype is termed medium-sized. The rearrangement joins TRBV7-2 to TRBJ2-1, with unresolved D. Deletions cut 1 base from V and 9 bases from J, with 7 bases between. The CDR3 length is 12 residues. The V gene's germline CDR1 is SGHTA and CDR2 FQGNSA. CDR3 DNA: TGTGCCAGCAGCTTAGGACTGGGTGAGCAGTTCTTC. It codes for CASSLGLGEQFF.

This chain links TRBV11-2 with TRBJ2-1, with 9 bases identical to TRBD2. The junction had 8 bases not matched to a gene; V was cut back by 5 bases and J by 3 bases. The CDR3 loop spans 16 amino acids. Per the germline V gene, CDR1 is SGHAT and CDR2 is FQNNGV. CDR3 in amino acids: CASSPRLSGGYNEQFF. The CDR3, as DNA: TGTGCCAGCAGCCCACGACTTAGCGGGGGCTACAATGAGCAGTTCTTC.

In this sample, this clonotype turned up a few times. This chain joins TRBV18 and TRBJ2-7; D gene uncertain. The CDR3 is 12 residues long. CDR1 KGHSH and CDR2 LQKENI come from the germline V gene. V lost 2 bases and J lost 4, with 6 bases in between. CDR3 amino acids: CASSPAVYEQYF. In DNA, the CDR3 is TGTGCCAGCTCACCAGCCGTATACGAGCAGTACTTC.

There are a few counts of this clonotype. This chain uses TRBV7-2 with TRBJ2-5; no clear D gene. CDR3 size: 13 residues. V lost 1 base and J lost 4, with 7 bases in between. From germline, CDR1 is SGHTA and CDR2 FQGNSA. CDR3 in amino acids: CASSLDARETQYF. The CDR3, as DNA: TGTGCCAGCAGCTTAGACGCCAGAGAGACCCAGTACTTC. The variable domain in full, with the rest retrieved from reference TRBV7-2 and TRBJ2-5, is GAGVSQSPSNKVTEKGKDVELRCDPISGHTALYWYRQSLGQGLEFLIYFQGNSAPDKSGLPSDRFSAERTGGSVSTLTIQRTQQEDSAVYLCASSLDARETQYFGPGTRLLVL.

This chain uses TRBV7-9 with TRBJ1-1; D might be TRBD1 (6 bases). V was pared by 4 bases and J by 5 bases, with 14 bases between. The CDR3 runs to 14 residues. CDR1 and CDR2 (germline): SEHNR, FQNEAQ (reference sequence). The CDR3 reads CASSYQGQGTEAFF. The CDR3 DNA follows: TGTGCCAGCAGCTACCAGGGGCAGGGGACTGAAGCTTTCTTT. The variable domain in full, completed from reference TRBV7-9 and TRBJ1-1, reads DTGVSQNPRHKITKRGQNVTFRCDPISEHNRLYWYRQTLGQGPEFLTYFQNEAQLEKSRLLSDRFSAERPKGSFSTLEIQRTEQGDSAMYLCASSYQGQGTEAFFGQGTRLTVV.

Only a few counts were recorded for this clonotype. The rearrangement joins TRBV27 to TRBJ2-7; the D call may be TRBD1 or TRBD2 (5 bases each). V was pared by 1 base and J by 0 bases, with 10 bases between. The germline V gene has CDR1 MNHEY and CDR2 SMNVEV (reference sequence). This CDR3 contains 15 residues. The CDR3 DNA sequence: TGTGCCAGCAGTTTATTGGCAGGGAGCTCCTACGAGCAGTACTTC. Protein: CASSLLAGSSYEQYF.

This clonotype was seen only a few times. The rearrangement links TRBV20-1 to TRBJ2-7, with TRBD2 matching 12 bases. Germline-derived CDR1 and CDR2 are DFQATT and SNEGSKA (reference sequence). The length of the CDR3 is 14 residues. With V trimmed by 6 bases and J by 4 bases, 7 bases remained unmatched. CDR3 nucleotides: TGCAGTGCCCAGAGAACTAGCGGGGGGTACGAGCAGTACTTC. Translating it yields CSAQRTSGGYEQYF.

The chain recombines TRBV20-1 with TRBJ2-1, with TRBD2 matching over 12 bases. Germline V gene data show CDR1 as DFQATT and CDR2 as SNEGSKA (reference sequence). V was clipped by 0 bases and J by 6 bases; unmatched bases: 27. This CDR3 region has 23 residues. The CDR3 DNA follows: TGCAGTGCTAGAGATTGTGATCCTCCCGATCTTCTGGAGACTAGCGGGAGACGCAATGAGCAGTTCTTC. This sequence encodes CSARDCDPPDLLETSGRRNEQFF.

This clonotype is large by share. The chain carries TRBV20-1 and TRBJ1-2, with D perhaps matching TRBD1 (6 bases). Trimming cost V 3 bases and J 3 bases, with 8 bases left between them. CDR1 DFQATT and CDR2 SNEGSKA come from the germline V gene (reference sequence). This CDR3 contains 12 residues. This CDR3 is CSARGGDYGYTF. CDR3 nucleotide sequence: TGCAGTGCTAGGGGGGGCGACTATGGCTACACCTTC.

This clonotype has only one observation. This chain joins TRBV18 and TRBJ1-5, with D perhaps matching TRBD1 (5 bases). CDR1 KGHSH and CDR2 LQKENI come from the germline V gene. This CDR3 is 13 amino acids long. Trimming removed 2 bases at V and 4 bases at J, with 6 bases between. For the CDR3, the DNA is TGTGCCAGCTCACCAGAGGGGAATCAGCCCCAGCATTTT. As protein: CASSPEGNQPQHF.

V gene TRBV30 combines with J gene TRBJ1-1; D is unresolved. Per the germline V gene, CDR1 is GTSNPN and CDR2 is SVGIG (reference sequence). Trimming shortened V by 4 bases and J by 11 bases, and 17 bases separated the two germline ends. CDR3 length equals 12 residues. The CDR3 DNA reads as TGTGCCTGGACTACCCGGCACCAACCCGCTTTCTTT. As protein: CAWTTRHQPAFF.

The chain employs TRBV15 and TRBJ2-4, with 10 bases identical to TRBD2. V was clipped by 3 bases and J by 8 bases; unmatched bases: 7. Germline CDR1 and CDR2: LNHNV and YYDKDF (reference sequence). There are 15 residues in the CDR3. The CDR3 loop is CATSSERAGGHIQYF. CDR3 bases: TGTGCCACCAGCAGCGAACGAGCGGGAGGGCACATTCAGTACTTC.

The rearrangement uses TRBV27 and TRBJ2-1, with TRBD1 matching 7 bases. The germline V gene has CDR1 MNHEY and CDR2 SMNVEV (reference sequence). J gave up 4 bases and V 5 bases, and 8 bases lay outside the gene matches. The CDR3 has 15 amino acids. CDR3 sequence reads: CASSTGQNLYNEQFF. The CDR3 DNA sequence: TGTGCCAGCAGTACGGGACAGAACTTGTACAATGAGCAGTTCTTC.

The V gene is TRBV12-3 or TRBV12-4, the J gene TRBJ2-1; 8 bases are shared with TRBD1. Germline trimming cut 6 bases from V and 1 base from J; bases unmatched to any gene: 2. The CDR3 has 14 residues. The CDR3 sequence is CASRHRGSYNEQFF. The CDR3 region has the DNA TGTGCCAGCAGACACAGGGGGTCCTACAATGAGCAGTTCTTC.